This passage covers 32 T cell receptor beta chains from one sample sequenced in a study of blood T cell repertoires in COVID-19. The data were produced by immunoSEQ multiplex PCR, yet TCRdb's version contains in-frame clones alone and is incomplete. The top ten clones hold approximately 2.9% of a sample with roughly 67,000 clones, approximately 94% of them seen once. Sequenced material: peripheral blood. The origin of the receptors is a man between 65 and 80 years old with active COVID-19.

This rearrangement joins TRBV24-1 to TRBJ2-1, with TRBD1 matching over 12 bases. Per the germline V gene, CDR1 is KGHDR and CDR2 is SFDVKD. Trimming at V came to 7 bases and at J to 0 bases, leaving 3 bases not matched to a gene. The CDR3 has 16 amino acids. The CDR3 reads CATRGQGASSYNEQFF. DNA of the CDR3: TGTGCCACCAGGGGACAGGGGGCCAGCTCCTACAATGAGCAGTTCTTC.

This rearrangement joins TRBV7-9 to TRBJ2-1; D may be TRBD2 (6 bases). Germline loops: CDR1 SEHNR, CDR2 FQNEAQ (reference sequence). V lost 4 bases and J 9 bases, leaving 13 bases between the germline ends. The CDR3 has 13 residues. Here the CDR3 reads CASSWDWRSEQFF. CDR3 nucleotide sequence: TGTGCCAGCAGCTGGGACTGGCGGAGTGAGCAGTTCTTC.

The rearrangement uses TRBV7-2 and TRBJ1-5, with no clear D. V lost 1 base and J lost 0, with 7 bases in between. Germline V CDR1 and CDR2: SGHTA, FQGNSA. The CDR3 runs 15 residues. CDR3 loop: CASSLESDSNQPQHF. The CDR3 DNA reads as TGTGCCAGCAGCTTAGAGTCAGATAGCAATCAGCCCCAGCATTTT.

V usage is TRBV5-1 and J usage is TRBJ2-7, with 7 bases that match TRBD1. Germline V CDR1 and CDR2: SGHRS, YFSETQ. V dropped 9 bases and J dropped 1; count of bases not matched to a gene: 7. This CDR3 spans 13 amino acids. The chain's CDR3 is CAIGQVVSYEQYV. DNA for the CDR3: TGCGCCATTGGACAGGTGGTTTCCTACGAGCAGTACGTC.

V gene TRBV6-2 or TRBV6-3 combines with J gene TRBJ2-2, with 7 bases lining up with TRBD2. Germline V lookup: CDR1 MNHEY, CDR2 SVGEGT. V lost 2 bases, J lost 4 bases, and 4 bases stayed unmatched. This CDR3 contains 15 residues. CDR3 DNA: TGTGCCAGCAGTTACACTAGCGCGGGCACCGGGGAGCTGTTTTTT. Its protein product is CASSYTSAGTGELFF.

This sequence joins TRBV3-1 (or the pseudogene TRBV3-2) and TRBJ2-2; 9 bases map to TRBD2. V gave up 4 bases and J gave up 4 bases; unmatched junction bases: 10. The CDR3 runs 17 residues. Per the germline V gene, CDR1 is LGHDT and CDR2 is YNNKEL (reference sequence). Here the CDR3 reads CASSPSGGLASTGELFF. The DNA of the CDR3 is TGTGCCAGCAGCCCGTCAGGGGGACTAGCAAGCACCGGGGAGCTGTTTTTT.

The rearrangement joins TRBV5-6 to TRBJ1-5; 7 nucleotides align to TRBD1. The germline gives CDR1 SGHDT, CDR2 YYEEEE. The CDR3 is 16 amino acids. After removal of 1 base from V and 3 bases from J, the junction contained 7 bases not matched to a gene. CDR3 loop: CASSLRQGPSNQPQHF. As DNA, the CDR3 is TGTGCCAGCAGCTTGAGACAGGGCCCATCCAATCAGCCCCAGCATTTT.

The CDR3 DNA reads TGTGCCAGCAGTTCCCTCGGCGGGACAGGCCTGGTAATGGGAAGTAATGAAAAACTGTTTTTT. It yields the protein CASSSLGGTGLVMGSNEKLFF. The rearrangement uses TRBV27 and TRBJ1-4; 8 bases align to TRBD1. Losses at the gene ends were 4 bases for V and 4 bases for J; bases not matched to a gene: 23. The CDR3 spans 21 residues. The germline CDR1 and CDR2 sequences are MNHEY and SMNVEV (reference sequence).

J is TRBJ2-3 and V is TRBV7-9, with D possibly TRBD2 on 6 matching bases. Trimming shortened V by 5 bases and J by 1 base, and 13 bases separated the two germline ends. The V gene's germline CDR1 is SEHNR and CDR2 FQNEAQ (reference sequence). The CDR3 spans 15 residues. As DNA, the CDR3 is TGTGCCAGCAGCCCAGATGGCGGGGGCACAGATACGCAGTATTTT. Its protein product is CASSPDGGGTDTQYF.

V gene TRBV7-2 combines with J gene TRBJ1-5; 7 bases fit TRBD1. CDR1 and CDR2 (germline): SGHTA, FQGNSA. Germline trimming cut 5 bases from V and 7 bases from J; bases unmatched to any gene: 11. CDR3 length: 15 amino acids. The CDR3 nucleotides are TGTGCCAGCAGCCTCACCGAGGGGGCGGGACAGCCCCAGCATTTT. This translates into CASSLTEGAGQPQHF.

This chain uses TRBV5-4 with TRBJ1-2; 8 bases match TRBD1. CDR3 size: 13 residues. Germline V CDR1 and CDR2: SGHNT, YYREEE (reference sequence). The trim removed 3 bases at V and 6 bases at J, leaving 4 bases unmatched. CDR3 residues: CASSSQGANGYTF. In DNA, the CDR3 is TGTGCCAGCAGCTCGCAGGGGGCAAATGGCTACACCTTC.

This chain's CDR3 is CASSLRLGVHYEQYV. The CDR3 region has the DNA TGTGCCAGCAGTTTGAGGCTAGGGGTACACTACGAGCAGTACGTC. The V and J genes are TRBV27 and TRBJ2-7, with TRBD1 as a possible D gene (5 bases). This CDR3 spans 15 amino acids. Germline CDR1 and CDR2: MNHEY and SMNVEV (reference sequence). Trimming left V 3 bases short and J 3 bases short, with 15 bases between.

The chain employs TRBV19 and TRBJ1-5; possibly TRBD1 for D (6 bases). CDR1 and CDR2 (germline): LNHDA, SQIVND (reference sequence). This CDR3 is 15 amino acids long. Deletions cut 5 bases from V and 6 bases from J, with 17 bases between. CDR3 in amino acids: CASSPGTRAGQPQHF. The CDR3 nucleotides read TGTGCCAGTAGTCCAGGGACAAGGGCGGGTCAGCCCCAGCATTTT.

The rearrangement uses TRBV5-1 and TRBJ2-3, with 7 bases identical to TRBD1. CDR3 length equals 13 residues. Germline lookup yields CDR1 SGHRS and CDR2 YFSETQ. V lost 4 bases and J lost 6; bases outside the gene matches: 5. As DNA, the CDR3 is TGCGCCAGCAGCCCGGACAGGACCGATACGCAGTATTTT. Encoded protein: CASSPDRTDTQYF. Variable domain in full (rest from reference TRBV5-1 and TRBJ2-3): KAGVTQTPRYLIKTRGQQVTLSCSPISGHRSVSWYQQTPGQGLQFLFEYFSETQRNKGNFPGRFSGRQFSNSRSEMNVSTLELGDSALYLCASSPDRTDTQYFGPGTRLTVL.

The V call is TRBV5-4, the J call TRBJ1-1; no definite D call. The V end lost 3 bases, the J end lost 1 base, and 13 bases lay between the germline ends. Germline V gives CDR1 SGHNT, CDR2 YYREEE (reference sequence). The CDR3 totals 15 residues. The CDR3 region has the DNA TGTGCCAGCAGCTCACACGGGGAAAAGAACACTGAAGCTTTCTTT. Translated, it gives CASSSHGEKNTEAFF.

V usage is TRBV19 and J usage is TRBJ2-7; perhaps TRBD1 as D (6 bases). The CDR3 runs 13 residues. Per germline, CDR1 LNHDA and CDR2 SQIVND (reference sequence). V lost 6 bases to trimming and J lost 4 bases, with 13 bases between them. The CDR3 loop reads CASSPQGKYEQYV. CDR3 nucleotide sequence: TGTGCCAGTAGCCCACAGGGTAAGTACGAGCAGTACGTC.

CDR3 sequence (DNA): TGTGCCAGCAGTTACTCGACAGGTGCCTACGAGCAGTACGTC. It specifies CASSYSTGAYEQYV. The rearrangement links TRBV6-5 to TRBJ2-7; a possible D gene is TRBD1 (6 bases). This CDR3 has 14 residues. Trimming left V 0 bases short and J 2 bases short, with 8 bases between. Germline lookup yields CDR1 MNHEY and CDR2 SVGAGI.

This chain connects TRBV7-9 to TRBJ2-5; perhaps TRBD2 as D (6 bases). The germline V gene has CDR1 SEHNR and CDR2 FQNEAQ (reference sequence). The CDR3 runs to 15 residues. The ends were cut back, 4 bases at V and 2 bases at J, with 14 bases in the middle. CDR3 nucleotides: TGTGCCAGCAGCTCCAAACCGGGACTGCAAGAGACCCAGTACTTC. Translation gives CASSSKPGLQETQYF.

This chain connects TRBV5-5 to TRBJ2-2; D call uncertain. This CDR3 comprises 17 residues. Trimming cost V 0 bases and J 5 bases, with 17 bases left between them. CDR1 is SGHKS, CDR2 YYEKEE, per germline (reference sequence). This chain's CDR3 is CASSLGLREVETGELFF. In DNA form, the CDR3 reads TGTGCCAGCAGCTTGGGGCTAAGAGAGGTGGAGACCGGGGAGCTGTTTTTT.

J is TRBJ2-3 and V is TRBV4-2; D perhaps matches TRBD1 (5 bases). This CDR3 region has 15 residues. The germline V and J ends were trimmed by 1 base and 2 bases, with 10 bases remaining between them. Germline V lookup: CDR1 LGHNA, CDR2 YNFKEQ. In DNA form, the CDR3 reads TGTGCCAGCAGCCAAGTGACAGCTACCACAGATACGCAGTATTTT. Protein product: CASSQVTATTDTQYF.

The rearrangement uses TRBV2 and TRBJ1-1, with a tentative D call TRBD1 (6 bases). The germline V and J ends were trimmed by 6 bases and 4 bases, with 12 bases remaining between them. This CDR3 region has 13 residues. In germline, CDR1 is SNHLY, CDR2 FYNNEI. The CDR3 region has the DNA TGTGCCAGCAGGGAACAGGGAACCACTGAAGCTTTCTTT. It yields the protein CASREQGTTEAFF.

The genes are TRBV6-2 or TRBV6-3 and TRBJ2-7; 7 nucleotides match TRBD1. Germline CDR1 is MNHEY and CDR2 is SVGEGT. V shed 6 bases and J 2 bases; nucleotides not matched to a gene: 16. The CDR3 loop spans 17 amino acids. CDR3 loop: CASSPTRQGVGTYEQYF. In DNA form, the CDR3 reads TGTGCCAGCAGCCCAACCCGACAGGGTGTAGGGACCTACGAGCAGTACTTC.

The chain is built from TRBV5-4 and TRBJ1-5; TRBD1 is a possible D gene (5 bases). Trimming cost V 0 bases and J 4 bases, with 8 bases left between them. Germline CDR1 reads SGHNT; CDR2 reads YYREEE (reference sequence). CDR3 length: 14 amino acids. Written as DNA, the CDR3 is TGTGCCAGCAGCTTGGCCCCAGGGAATCAGCCCCAGCATTTT. Translated: CASSLAPGNQPQHF.

The chain uses TRBV12-3 or TRBV12-4 and TRBJ2-4, with a weak D call TRBD2 (5 bases). The CDR3 length is 12 residues. V was clipped by 5 bases and J by 10 bases, with 12 bases between them. The CDR3 protein is CASSAPGGIQYF. The CDR3 DNA is TGTGCCAGCAGTGCGCCCGGAGGAATTCAGTACTTC.

The chain is built from TRBV2 and TRBJ1-5; D unresolved. The ends were cut back, 1 base at V and 6 bases at J, with 4 bases in the middle. CDR1 and CDR2 (germline): SNHLY, FYNNEI. The CDR3 contains 12 residues. The CDR3 sequence: CASSEVVQPQHF. The CDR3 DNA sequence: TGTGCCAGCAGTGAAGTCGTTCAGCCCCAGCATTTT.

CDR3 nucleotide sequence: TGTGCCAGCAGCTTGGCCAATCCGGGACAGGGAGATACTGAAGCTTTCTTT. This encodes CASSLANPGQGDTEAFF. This sequence joins TRBV5-5 and TRBJ1-1; 9 bases agree with TRBD1. The CDR3 totals 17 residues. The junction had 11 bases not matched to a gene; V was cut back by 0 bases and J by 5 bases. CDR1 SGHKS and CDR2 YYEKEE come from the germline V gene (reference sequence).

The chain links TRBV6-5 to TRBJ1-1; 8 positions agree with TRBD1. Germline CDR1 and CDR2: MNHEY and SVGAGI. CDR3 length: 15 amino acids. The junction had 6 bases not matched to a gene; V was cut back by 2 bases and J by 4 bases. The CDR3 DNA sequence: TGTGCCAGCAGTTACCAGGGACAGGCAGGCACTGAAGCTTTCTTT. Translated, it gives CASSYQGQAGTEAFF.

The chain couples TRBV4-3 to TRBJ1-3, with D possibly TRBD1 on 6 matching bases. Trimming shortened V by 0 bases and J by 0 bases, and 9 bases separated the two germline ends. The CDR3 runs 16 residues. The V gene's germline CDR1 is LGHNA and CDR2 YSLEER. CDR3 in DNA: TGCGCCAGCAGCCAAGATCCGGACAGCTCTGGAAACACCATATATTTT. It translates to CASSQDPDSSGNTIYF.

This clone was detected once. This chain connects TRBV13 to TRBJ2-5, with D possibly TRBD2 on 7 matching bases. The CDR3 has 15 residues. The germline gives CDR1 PRHDT, CDR2 FYEKMQ (reference sequence). Trimming removed 1 base at V and 5 bases at J, with 14 bases between. The CDR3: CASSLVGGRRETQYF. In nucleotides, the CDR3 is TGTGCCAGCAGCTTAGTCGGGGGGCGCCGGGAGACCCAGTACTTC. Complete variable domain (other parts from reference TRBV13 and TRBJ2-5): AAGVIQSPRHLIKEKRETATLKCYPIPRHDTVYWYQQGPGQDPQFLISFYEKMQSDKGSIPDRFSAQQFSDYHSELNMSSLELGDSALYFCASSLVGGRRETQYFGPGTRLLVL.

This sequence joins TRBV5-1 and TRBJ2-2; no clear D. The germline V gene has CDR1 SGHRS and CDR2 YFSETQ. The CDR3 contains 15 residues. Trimming removed 2 bases from V and 4 bases from J, with 12 bases in between. CDR3 loop: CASSLKSPSTGELFF. CDR3 nucleotide sequence: TGCGCCAGCAGCTTAAAAAGCCCGAGCACCGGGGAGCTGTTTTTT.

The chain joins TRBV28 to TRBJ2-1, with D tentatively TRBD1 (6 bases). Looked up from germline, CDR1 is MDHEN and CDR2 is SYDVKM. This CDR3 is 13 amino acids long. V lost 6 bases and J 8 bases, leaving 14 bases between the germline ends. The CDR3 loop reads CASRTNRVDEQFF. CDR3 bases: TGTGCCAGCAGAACAAACAGGGTCGATGAGCAGTTCTTC.

V is TRBV5-6 and J is TRBJ2-7, with 7 bases aligning to TRBD1. This CDR3 region has 13 residues. From germline, CDR1 is SGHDT and CDR2 YYEEEE. Losses at the gene ends were 4 bases for V and 3 bases for J; bases not matched to a gene: 4. The chain's CDR3 is CASSTGTVYEQYV. The CDR3 DNA is TGTGCCAGCAGCACTGGGACAGTCTACGAGCAGTACGTC.